The present T cell receptor (beta chain) was sequenced within a study of blood T cell repertoires in COVID-19. Study as a whole: Spain, Italy and the United States supplied samples that represented acute and convalescent COVID-19.

With 3 bases clipped from V and 6 bases from J, the junction kept 23 bases outside the gene matches. This CDR3 has 21 residues. CDR1 is LGHNA, CDR2 YSLEER, per germline. The assay was immunoSEQ multiplex PCR, and TCRdb's table has in-frame clones only and misses some. The sample consists of 55,000 to 65,000 clones, around 90% of them appearing once. The sequenced sample was peripheral blood. This TCR derives from a human donor with active COVID-19. The donor label of this sample is uncertain. The gene calls are TRBV4-3 and TRBJ2-1, with 10 bases fitting TRBD2. The CDR3: CASSQGLRSSGRLFTSNEQFF. CDR3 nucleotide sequence: TGCGCCAGCAGCCAGGGATTGAGGTCTAGCGGGAGACTATTTACATCCAATGAGCAGTTCTTC.